These 29 T cell receptor beta chains share one sample of origin, sequenced in a study of cytomegalovirus exposure and HLA in healthy donors. The PCR made use of 60 Vbeta and 13 Jbeta primers. Using immunoSEQ multiplex PCR, the repertoire was profiled, and TCRdb retains in-frame clones only, with some absent. This sample has some 190,000 clones, with 85% found just once. The sequencing input was PBMCs. The receptors derive from a boy younger than 10 in good health and CMV-seronegative.

V usage is TRBV5-1 and J usage is TRBJ2-5; TRBD2 is a possible D gene (5 bases). Germline CDR1 reads SGHRS; CDR2 reads YFSETQ. The CDR3 totals 15 residues. Trimming shortened V by 0 bases and J by 3 bases, and 12 bases separated the two germline ends. The CDR3 sequence: CASSLAGGQEETQYF. The CDR3, as DNA: TGCGCCAGCAGCTTGGCTGGCGGGCAGGAAGAGACCCAGTACTTC.

The V and J genes are TRBV27 and TRBJ1-2; 7 bases match TRBD1. Germline trimming cut 7 bases from V and 7 bases from J; bases unmatched to any gene: 15. The CDR3 has 15 amino acids. CDR1 and CDR2 from the germline V gene are MNHEY and SMNVEV (reference sequence). The CDR3 DNA reads as TGTGCCAGCATGAAGGCCGGGACAGATTTAAGTGGCTACACCTTC. Amino acid sequence: CASMKAGTDLSGYTF.

This clone was detected only a few times. The CDR3 region has the DNA TGTGCCAGCAGCGTCTCCCGGGGGAACACTGAAGCTTTCTTT. Its protein is CASSVSRGNTEAFF. V usage is TRBV9 and J usage is TRBJ1-1, with unresolved D. This CDR3 comprises 14 residues. Trimming shortened V by 2 bases and J by 1 base, and 9 bases separated the two germline ends. Germline V gives CDR1 SGDLS, CDR2 YYNGEE.

The chain employs TRBV9 and TRBJ1-2, with D possibly TRBD1 on 6 matching bases. V was cut by 4 bases and J by 4 bases, with 8 bases left in between. Germline values: CDR1 SGDLS, CDR2 YYNGEE. The CDR3 has 12 residues. The CDR3 sequence is CASSSGVYGYTF. As DNA, the CDR3 is TGTGCCAGCAGCTCAGGGGTCTATGGCTACACCTTC.

This rearrangement joins TRBV6-4 to TRBJ2-1; TRBD2 matches 11 bases. The CDR3 has 14 amino acids. Germline values: CDR1 MRHNA, CDR2 SNTAGT. With V trimmed by 5 bases and J by 6 bases, 3 bases remained unmatched. The CDR3 DNA reads TGTGCCAGCAGTCGACTAGCGGGATTCAATGAGCAGTTCTTC. Its translation is CASSRLAGFNEQFF.

This chain joins TRBV5-6 and TRBJ2-5; weak D call: TRBD1 (6 bases). The V gene's germline CDR1 is SGHDT and CDR2 YYEEEE. The CDR3 has 13 residues. V shed 2 bases and J shed 6 bases, with 11 bases lying between them. CDR3: CASSFAGEKTQYF. Here the CDR3 DNA reads TGTGCCAGCAGCTTCGCAGGGGAAAAGACCCAGTACTTC.

V and J are TRBV5-4 and TRBJ2-2; no firm D call. Between the trimmed V and J ends, which lost 4 bases and 4 bases, there was a span of 17 bases. The germline V gene has CDR1 SGHNT and CDR2 YYREEE (reference sequence). The CDR3 sequence is 16 residues long. The CDR3 DNA reads as TGTGCCAGCAGCGTCGGCCTGGCGAGGAGCACCGGGGAGCTGTTTTTT. This codes for CASSVGLARSTGELFF. The whole variable domain, remainder taken from reference TRBV5-4 and TRBJ2-2, is ETGVTQSPTHLIKTRGQQVTLRCSSQSGHNTVSWYQQALGQGPQFIFQYYREEENGRGNFPPRFSGLQFPNYSSELNVNALELDDSALYLCASSVGLARSTGELFFGEGSRLTVL.

The V call is TRBV30, the J call TRBJ1-5, with D unclear. Germline CDR1 is GTSNPN and CDR2 is SVGIG (reference sequence). The CDR3 covers 14 residues. The ends were cut back, 0 bases at V and 0 bases at J, with 6 bases in the middle. The CDR3 DNA follows: TGTGCCTGGAGTGTCGCGGATAGCAATCAGCCCCAGCATTTT. Encoded protein: CAWSVADSNQPQHF.

The chain recombines TRBV14 with TRBJ2-6, with 7 bases that match TRBD2. CDR1 and CDR2 (germline): SGHDN, FVKESK. The J segment lost 0 bases and the V segment lost 0 bases, leaving 8 bases of the junction unmatched. CDR3 length: 19 amino acids. CDR3 bases: TGTGCCAGCAGCCAAGATGTTGGGCAGCGGGGCTCTGGGGCCAACGTCCTGACTTTC. It yields the protein CASSQDVGQRGSGANVLTF.

The rearrangement uses TRBV7-8 and TRBJ1-3; D is undetermined. The CDR3 contains 15 residues. Germline CDR1 is SGHVS and CDR2 is FQNEAQ. The V end lost 5 bases, the J end lost 0 bases, and 11 bases lay between the germline ends. Here the CDR3 reads CASSNPAGSGNTIYF. The CDR3 DNA is TGTGCCAGCAGCAACCCCGCCGGCTCTGGAAACACCATATATTTT.

The chain links TRBV19 to TRBJ1-5; weak D call: TRBD1 (6 bases). The CDR3 contains 15 residues. Deletions cut 6 bases from V and 5 bases from J, with 17 bases between. Germline V CDR1 and CDR2: LNHDA, SQIVND (reference sequence). The CDR3 here is CASRVGGGAYQPQHF. CDR3 nucleotide sequence: TGTGCCAGTAGGGTGGGGGGGGGCGCATATCAGCCCCAGCATTTT.

The chain is built from TRBV6-1 and TRBJ2-1; possible D gene TRBD2, 5 bases. The V gene's germline CDR1 is MNHNS and CDR2 SASEGT. This CDR3 region has 15 residues. The germline V and J ends were trimmed by 2 bases and 3 bases, with 11 bases remaining between them. CDR3 DNA sequence: TGTGCCAGCAGTGAACGGAGGATAAGCTACAATGAGCAGTTCTTC. Its translation is CASSERRISYNEQFF.

In the case of this clone: Lacking the conserved final phenylalanine or tryptophan, this CDR3 likely reflects a read error. No DNA is shown, since the ends of the CDR3 on it are uncertain; the CDR3 is the one TCRdb lists. The chain combines TRBV11-2 with TRBJ2-7; the table's D call, TRBD1, was not checked against the DNA. Germline assignment: CDR1 SGHAT and CDR2 FQNNGV. 16 amino acids form the CDR3, both terminal residues included. The CDR3 protein is CASSLDGASGGSPVEA.

The gene calls are TRBV19 and TRBJ1-2, with 8 bases that match TRBD1. The J segment lost 0 bases and the V segment lost 7 bases, leaving 13 bases of the junction unmatched. The CDR3 spans 17 residues. The germline gives CDR1 LNHDA, CDR2 SQIVND (reference sequence). This chain's CDR3 is CASIRGAGGEANYGYTF. In DNA, the CDR3 is TGTGCCAGTATCCGCGGGGCAGGGGGCGAAGCTAACTATGGCTACACCTTC.

The V and J genes are TRBV5-6 and TRBJ2-3, with 9 bases fitting TRBD1. The CDR3 is made up of 15 amino acids. Germline assignment: CDR1 SGHDT and CDR2 YYEEEE. V was clipped by 4 bases and J by 3 bases; unmatched bases: 6. CDR3 nucleotides: TGTGCCAGCAGCCTGGGACAGGGAATGACAGATACGCAGTATTTT. It is translated as CASSLGQGMTDTQYF.

The chain couples TRBV2 to TRBJ2-3; 9 positions agree with TRBD2. The CDR3 totals 15 residues. V lost 3 bases, J lost 1 base, and 2 bases stayed unmatched. In germline, CDR1 is SNHLY, CDR2 FYNNEI. CDR3 DNA: TGTGCCAGCAGTGAGGGCGGGGGGGGCACAGATACGCAGTATTTT. Its protein product is CASSEGGGGTDTQYF. The whole variable domain, filled in from reference TRBV2 and TRBJ2-3, reads EPEVTQTPSHQVTQMGQEVILRCVPISNHLYFYWYRQILGQKVEFLVSFYNNEISEKSEIFDDQFSVERPDGSNFTLKIRSTKLEDSAMYFCASSEGGGGTDTQYFGPGTRLTVL.

V and J are TRBV10-3 and TRBJ2-3; TRBD2 matches at 13 bases. Germline V gene data show CDR1 as ENHRY and CDR2 as SYGVKD. Unmatched junction bases numbered 9, after V lost 4 bases and J lost 5 bases. This CDR3 contains 17 residues. CDR3 in amino acids: CAISATLAGGVGDTQYF. The CDR3 DNA reads TGTGCCATCAGTGCAACACTAGCGGGGGGGGTGGGAGATACGCAGTATTTT.

The chain carries TRBV12-1 and TRBJ1-4. TRBV12-1 is an annotated pseudogene. The CDR3 has 15 amino acids. The CDR3 DNA is TGTGCCAGCAGCTGCGCGCCGACAACTAATGAAAAACTGTTTTTT. Amino acids: CASSCAPTTNEKLFF.

This chain joins TRBV18 and TRBJ2-5; weak D call: TRBD2 (5 bases). V was pared by 0 bases and J by 0 bases, with 8 bases between. Germline CDR1 and CDR2: KGHSH and LQKENI. The CDR3 extends over 15 amino acids. The CDR3 DNA reads as TGTGCCAGCTCACCACCGAGGGCGGACCAAGAGACCCAGTACTTC. It codes for CASSPPRADQETQYF.

The chain is built from TRBV11-2 and TRBJ2-7, with 8 bases that match TRBD2. This CDR3 has 15 residues. Germline V gene lookup returns CDR1 SGHAT and CDR2 FQNNGV. The J segment lost 2 bases and the V segment lost 4 bases, leaving 7 bases of the junction unmatched. CDR3 region: CASSSGSGTAYEQYF. CDR3 sequence (DNA): TGTGCCAGCAGCTCCGGTAGCGGGACTGCCTACGAGCAGTACTTC.

The chain is built from TRBV28 and TRBJ1-4; no firm D call. CDR3 size: 15 residues. Germline V gives CDR1 MDHEN, CDR2 SYDVKM. With 1 base removed from V and 4 bases from J, the gap between germline ends came to 10 bases. CDR3 in amino acids: CASSLFRELNEKLFF. CDR3 DNA: TGTGCCAGCAGTTTATTCCGGGAACTTAATGAAAAACTGTTTTTT.

This clone appeared a single time. V is TRBV5-8 and J is TRBJ1-2; TRBD1 matches at 8 bases. V trimming: 3 bases; J trimming: 4 bases; junction bases outside the gene matches: 8. The CDR3 runs to 15 residues. Germline V lookup: CDR1 SGHTS, CDR2 YDEGEE. The DNA for the CDR3 is TGTGCCAGCAGCTCCCGACAGGGGAAGACCTATGGCTACACCTTC. Translation: CASSSRQGKTYGYTF.

The V call is TRBV6-1, the J call TRBJ1-1; the match to TRBD1 covers 8 bases. The CDR3 contains 19 residues. CDR1 is MNHNS and CDR2 is SASEGT in the germline V gene. The trim removed 2 bases at V and 1 base at J, leaving 15 bases unmatched. The CDR3 spells CASSEWSPAGGGSNTEAFF. In DNA, the CDR3 is TGTGCCAGCAGTGAATGGAGCCCCGCAGGGGGCGGATCGAACACTGAAGCTTTCTTT.

Points on this clone: A junction end diverges from the germline sequence, so it may reflect a read error. Additional DNA sequences in this sample encode the identical CDR3. The chain employs TRBV29-1 and TRBJ1-2, with a possible D match to TRBD1 (5 bases). Germline-derived CDR1 and CDR2 are SQVTM and ANQGSEA. The length of the CDR3 is 12 residues. Written as DNA, the CDR3 is TGCAGCGTTGAGGGGCGGAACTATGGCTACACTTTC. Protein: CSVEGRNYGYTF.

This rearrangement joins TRBV11-3 to TRBJ2-3, with D maybe TRBD1 (6 bases). Trimming pared 1 base from V and 2 bases from J, leaving 16 bases between. This CDR3 spans 17 amino acids. The V gene's germline CDR1 is SGHNT and CDR2 YENEEA. In DNA form, the CDR3 reads TGTGCCAGCAGCTTAGTACGTGGACAGACTGACACAGATACGCAGTATTTT. Amino acids: CASSLVRGQTDTDTQYF. Complete variable domain (other parts from reference TRBV11-3 and TRBJ2-3): EAGVVQSPRYKIIEKKQPVAFWCNPISGHNTLYWYLQNLGQGPELLIRYENEEAVDDSQLPKDRFSAERLKGVDSTLKIQPAELGDSAVYLCASSLVRGQTDTDTQYFGPGTRLTVL.

The chain employs TRBV9 and TRBJ1-5; TRBD1 is a possible D gene (6 bases). V dropped 4 bases and J dropped 7 bases, with 18 bases sitting between them. The CDR3 sequence is 15 residues long. Germline V gene data show CDR1 as SGDLS and CDR2 as YYNGEE. CDR3 sequence reads: CASSPSTGNGQPQHF. The CDR3 bases are TGTGCCAGCAGCCCCTCCACAGGGAACGGCCAGCCCCAGCATTTT.

CDR3 amino acids: CASSTNTGGNSPLHF. The CDR3, as DNA: TGTGCCAGTAGCACCAATACAGGGGGGAATTCACCCCTCCACTTT. V is TRBV19 and J is TRBJ1-6; 8 bases are shared with TRBD1. The V gene's germline CDR1 is LNHDA and CDR2 SQIVND (reference sequence). This CDR3 has 15 amino acids. J gave up 7 bases and V 6 bases, and 8 bases lay outside the gene matches. Filled out from reference TRBV19 and TRBJ1-6, the complete variable domain reads DGGITQSPKYLFRKEGQNVTLSCEQNLNHDAMYWYRQDPGQGLRLIYYSQIVNDFQKGDIAEGYSVSREKKESFPLTVTSAQKNPTAFYLCASSTNTGGNSPLHFGNGTRLTVT.

Only a few counts were recorded for this clone. The genes are TRBV7-2 and TRBJ1-5; the D gene is possibly TRBD1 (6 bases). CDR3 length: 15 amino acids. Germline V gene data show CDR1 as SGHTA and CDR2 as FQGNSA. V was clipped by 5 bases and J by 0 bases, with 11 bases between them. CDR3 coding DNA: TGTGCCAGCAGCCAAAGGGGGGGTAGCAATCAGCCCCAGCATTTT. It specifies CASSQRGGSNQPQHF. Full variable domain (rest looked up from reference TRBV7-2 and TRBJ1-5): GAGVSQSPSNKVTEKGKDVELRCDPISGHTALYWYRQSLGQGLEFLIYFQGNSAPDKSGLPSDRFSAERTGGSVSTLTIQRTQQEDSAVYLCASSQRGGSNQPQHFGDGTRLSIL.

The chain has TRBV7-9 and TRBJ2-7; 9 bases are a match to TRBD2. J lost 0 bases, V lost 1 base, and 7 bases had no gene match. The CDR3 has 17 residues. Per germline, CDR1 SEHNR and CDR2 FQNEAQ (reference sequence). The chain's CDR3 is CASSLGLREGFSYEQYF. The CDR3 DNA reads as TGTGCCAGCAGCTTAGGTCTGCGGGAGGGGTTCTCCTACGAGCAGTACTTC.